What follows describes a single T cell receptor (beta chain). Its antigen has not been determined. Base qualities are not provided; no much larger clone lies one nucleotide away. A MiSeq instrument was used for deep resolution sequencing, which targeted depths ranging from 1 in 1 million up to 1 in 200,000 T cells, with coverage averaging 10x for each clonotype. The immunoSEQ hsTCRB Kit was used to generate the TCR beta libraries. Regarding the original processing steps: Data were analyzed with ImmunoSEQ Data Assistant and ImmunoSEQ Analyzer, with V, D and J genes assigned per IMGT definitions. Clonality, which ranges from 0 to 1, was calculated as one minus the normalized Shannon entropy of productive rearrangement frequencies. Public clonotype analysis was restricted to overrepresented clonotypes comprising at least 0.05% of each patient's repertoire. Fewer than 15 repertoires from age-matched healthy donors, obtained from immuneACCESS, served as clonality controls. The immuneACCESS repertoire file appears here via TCRdb, limited to in-frame rearrangements. These files lack a portion of the clones; in checked studies, under half of the deficit traces to unresolved V genes, and the cause of the others is not known. The V and J calls and clone size were taken over from that table, and D and trimming were inferred from the DNA. Present in this sample are around 160,000 clones, nearly 90% of which were seen just once. About 2.9% of the sample lies in the top ten.

Interpreted using the paper, the time point label stands for: progressive disease on ibrutinib. For TCR beta library preparation, about 2.2 micrograms of genomic DNA were extracted from the cryopreserved PBMCs. High-throughput TCR beta sequencing was performed on longitudinal blood samples from CLL patients receiving ibrutinib monotherapy. Patients were enrolled in a phase 2 open-label single-center ibrutinib monotherapy trial. CDR1 MDHEN and CDR2 SYDVKM were looked up in the germline V gene. Trimming removed 1 base from V and 3 bases from J; the gene matches leave 5 bases unexplained. The CDR3, cysteine through phenylalanine, is 16 amino acids long. Only the CDR3 DNA is retained, 48 bases long and in frame from the first base. This sample was included in a study of cytotoxic CD8 clonotypes in ibrutinib-treated CLL (dated by TCRdb to 2020 to 2023). About the study as a whole: The cohort had about a dozen relapsed/refractory and around 15 treatment-naive patients; 17 to 18 were IGHV unmutated. Every remission and progressive disease sample was obtained while ibrutinib was still being received by the patients. Samples averaged approximately 250,000 productive templates and 90,000 to 100,000 productive rearrangements. Response samples were obtained after a median of 12 months of treatment, with a range of about 6 to 36 months. Longitudinal samples were available for 26 of the 86 trial participants. Responses were partial in some 24 patients and complete in 2; after median about 5.5 years follow-up, roughly 14 stayed in remission and some twelve progressed. Cryopreserved peripheral blood mononuclear cells were collected before treatment, at response, and at either disease progression or sustained remission. General conclusions and limits of the study: Public clonotypes were found to be uncommon and were observed to contract or remain stable during treatment; the increase in clonality was shown to reflect expansion of private clonotypes at ibrutinib response. Baseline clonality was found to be higher than that of age-matched healthy donors and was strongly correlated with circulating CD8+ T-cell counts. Sampling times were not matched between patients in sustained remission and patients whose disease was progressing, and lymph node repertoires were not examined. At ibrutinib response clonality went up, during sustained remission it held steady, and at progression it dropped back toward baseline.

Here the chain combines TRBV28 and TRBJ2-2; 7 middle bases align to TRBD1. The specimen comprised PBMCs, sampled at disease progression, from a patient treated with ibrutinib. The clonotype comes from a human donor with chronic lymphocytic leukemia. Here the CDR3 is given as CASSLSGRGHTGELFF. The DNA is as follows: TGTGCCAGCAGTTTATCTGGAAGGGGGCACACCGGGGAGCTGTTTTTT.